These T cell receptor beta chains were read from a single sample in a study of T cell responses to AZD1222 COVID-19 vaccine. Here immunoSEQ multiplex PCR was the method, and the copy in TCRdb shows in-frame clones only, minus some. The repertoire holds 110,000 to 150,000 clones, with over 85% as singletons. The sample here was peripheral blood, taken on day 0 of AZD1222 vaccination. The receptors shown here come from an adult in good health. The CDR3 runs from the conserved cysteine through the conserved F or W. Fields, in order: V gene, J gene, clone size, D gene, CDR3 DNA, CDR3 protein. D genes are given only for firm matches. Expanded clones are given a class, and other clones once, few, many or no size at all.

>TRBV28|TRBJ2-1|-|-
-
CATSFYRLLSSSSGQGHAQGEQFF
>TRBV5-1|TRBJ2-1|-|TRBD2
TGCGCCAGCAGCTTGGGTGTGGTAGCGGGAAATGAGCAGTTCTTC
CASSLGVVAGNEQFF
>TRBV5-1|TRBJ1-1|few|TRBD1
TGCGCCAGCAGCCTCACGGACAGGGGATTTTTTATGAACACTGAAGCTTTCTTT
CASSLTDRGFFMNTEAFF
>TRBV7-7|TRBJ2-5|-|TRBD1
TGTGCCAGCAGCCCCCTGGGGACAGGCAAAGAGACCCAGTACTTC
CASSPLGTGKETQYF
>TRBV7-8|TRBJ1-5|-|TRBD1
TGTGCCAGCAGCGGTCCTCCCAGAACAGGGGTCAATCAGCCCCAGCATTTT
CASSGPPRTGVNQPQHF
>TRBV10-1|TRBJ2-7|few|TRBD2
TGCGCCAGCAGTGCGGCTAGCGGGCCCTACGAGCAGTACTTC
CASSAASGPYEQYF
>TRBV19|TRBJ2-7|-|-
TGTGCCAGTAGTAGTAGAGCTTCCTCCTACGAGCAGTACTTC
CASSSRASSYEQYF
>TRBV2|TRBJ1-6|-|-
TGTGCCAGCAGGGTCCCCGCCGGGGCTAATTCACCCCTCCACTTT
CASRVPAGANSPLHF
>TRBV19|TRBJ1-1|-|TRBD1
TGTGCCAGTAGTCCGGACAGGGGGAACACTGAAGCTTTCTTT
CASSPDRGNTEAFF
>TRBV10-2|TRBJ1-5|-|-
TGCGCCACCAGTCCCGGCCCCTCCCTTAATCAGCCCCAGCATTTT
CATSPGPSLNQPQHF
>TRBV30|TRBJ1-4|-|-
TGTGCCTGGAGTACCCACGGACCCGGGGTTAATGAAAAACTGTTTTTT
CAWSTHGPGVNEKLFF
>TRBV6-1|TRBJ2-7|-|TRBD2
TGTGCCAGCAGTGAAGTCACTAGCGTACCGCCCTACGAGCAGTACTTC
CASSEVTSVPPYEQYF
>TRBV2|TRBJ2-3|-|-
TGTGCCAGCAGTGAAGGGCGGGGGCTAACAGATACGCAGTATTTT
CASSEGRGLTDTQYF
>TRBV19|TRBJ1-5|-|-
TGTGCCAGTAGTACTGTGCGCAATCAGCCCCAGCATTTT
CASSTVRNQPQHF